Listed here is a single T cell receptor beta chain. The antigen remains undetermined. This sample was included in a study of vaccination effects on CD4 cells after COVID-19. Germline lookup yields CDR1 KGHDR and CDR2 SFDVKD. V lost 9 bases and J 4 bases, leaving 8 bases between the germline ends. This CDR3 has 11 amino acids. Measured with immunoSEQ multiplex PCR; TCRdb has only the in-frame clones, and not every one. The repertoire holds around 50,000 clones, under 85% seen once, with about 5.4% in the top ten. Culturing for 10 days preceded CD4+ T cell isolation. Their SARS-CoV-2 infection, verified by PCR, occurred between March and December 2020. Subjects were given two BNT162b2 or mRNA-1273 vaccine doses.

This specimen consisted of CD4+ T cells from PBMCs cultured without peptide, obtained after COVID-19 vaccination. This chain uses TRBV24-1 with TRBJ2-5, with D maybe TRBD1 (6 bases). The TCR was taken from a human donor who had a prior SARS-CoV-2 infection. The CDR3 DNA follows: TGTGCCACCGGACAGCGAGAGACCCAGTACTTC. Translating it yields CATGQRETQYF.